Listed below are T cell receptor beta chains from one sample, sequenced in a study of shared clonotypes between healthy human individuals. The protocol was immunoSEQ multiplex PCR, while the TCRdb copy is restricted to in-frame clones and leaves out a portion. The sample lists roughly 2.6 million clones, roughly 92% seen once, with under 0.15% in the top ten. Material: naive CD4+ T cells sorted from blood. Source of these receptors: a young man in good health. Each CDR3 is given with its conserved first and last residue. Each record gives: CDR3 DNA, CDR3 protein, D gene, V gene, clone size, J gene. D genes are given only for firm matches. Size is stated for part of the rows, as once, few or many counts, or as a class when the clone is expanded.

DNA: TGTGCCAGCAGCCCCGGTCACGCACACAATGAGCAGTTCTTC
CDR3: CASSPGHAHNEQFF
D: .
V: TRBV28
size: .
J: TRBJ2-1

DNA: TGTGCCAGCATGCGTGACAGGGTTGAGGAAGCTTTCTTT
CDR3: CASMRDRVEEAFF
D: TRBD1
V: TRBV2
size: .
J: TRBJ1-1

DNA: TGCGCCAGCAGCCAAACAGCGGGAGGATTTCATGAGCAGTTCTTC
CDR3: CASSQTAGGFHEQFF
D: TRBD2
V: TRBV4-3
size: .
J: TRBJ2-1

DNA: .
CDR3: CAWRPFGAGELFF
D: .
V: TRBV30
size: .
J: TRBJ2-2

DNA: TGTGCCAGCACCCCCGGGGGGGCAGCTAAATATGGCTACACCTTC
CDR3: CASTPGGAAKYGYTF
D: .
V: TRBV6-5
size: .
J: TRBJ1-2

DNA: TGTGCCACCCGACAGGACAGTCAAAACGAGCAGTACTTC
CDR3: CATRQDSQNEQYF
D: .
V: TRBV18
size: few
J: TRBJ2-7

DNA: TGTGCCAGTAGAGCCAACACAGGGATATTTCAGCCCCAGCATTTT
CDR3: CASRANTGIFQPQHF
D: .
V: TRBV19
size: .
J: TRBJ1-5

DNA: TGTGCCAGCAGCTTAGATGGGACAGACCAAGAGACCCAGTACTTC
CDR3: CASSLDGTDQETQYF
D: TRBD1
V: TRBV11-3
size: .
J: TRBJ2-5

DNA: TGCGCCAGCAGCCCATCGGCCGACAGGGAAGTTTTCCATGGCTACACCTTC
CDR3: CASSPSADREVFHGYTF
D: TRBD1
V: TRBV4-3
size: .
J: TRBJ1-2

DNA: TGTGCCAGCAGTGAAGGCTCTCCAGAGACCCAGTACTTC
CDR3: CASSEGSPETQYF
D: .
V: TRBV6-1
size: .
J: TRBJ2-5

DNA: TGTGCCTGGAAGTCACAGGGGAGGGAGACCCAGTACTTC
CDR3: CAWKSQGRETQYF
D: .
V: TRBV30
size: .
J: TRBJ2-5

DNA: TGTGCCAGTAGTCTGCCGATCCGGGCTAACTCTTCACCCCTCCACTTT
CDR3: CASSLPIRANSSPLHF
D: .
V: TRBV19
size: .
J: TRBJ1-6

DNA: TGTGCCAGCTCACCAGTAATGGCAGCCAACTATGGCTACACCTTC
CDR3: CASSPVMAANYGYTF
D: .
V: TRBV18
size: .
J: TRBJ1-2

DNA: TGTGCCTGGAGTGTCCCCGGGACAGGGGGCAATCAGCCCCAGCATTTT
CDR3: CAWSVPGTGGNQPQHF
D: TRBD1
V: TRBV30
size: .
J: TRBJ1-5

DNA: TGTGCCAGCAGTTACTTGGCAGGGTCTCAGCCCCAGCATTTT
CDR3: CASSYLAGSQPQHF
D: .
V: TRBV6-5
size: .
J: TRBJ1-5

DNA: TGCGCCAGCAGCCAAGGAATCGACAGGTCGACCACTGAAGCTTTCTTT
CDR3: CASSQGIDRSTTEAFF
D: .
V: TRBV4-1
size: once
J: TRBJ1-1

DNA: TGTGCCAGTAGTCCGGGACCCCAGAACACTGAAGCTTTCTTT
CDR3: CASSPGPQNTEAFF
D: .
V: TRBV19
size: .
J: TRBJ1-1

DNA: TGTGCCAGCAGCTTGGGGACAGGGGTTGAAAAACTGTTTTTT
CDR3: CASSLGTGVEKLFF
D: TRBD1
V: TRBV7-9
size: .
J: TRBJ1-4

DNA: TGTGCCGGGGAGCGACTGGACAGGGGGTTCTCTGAAGCTTTCTTT
CDR3: CAGERLDRGFSEAFF
D: TRBD1
V: TRBV30
size: few
J: TRBJ1-1